A selection of T cell receptor beta chains follows, all from one sample in a study of shared clonotypes between healthy human individuals. The repertoire was sequenced with immunoSEQ multiplex PCR; TCRdb's copy has only in-frame clones and lacks some. The data contain more than 2,000,000 clones, 93% of them seen just once; the ten biggest clones take up roughly 0.36%. Sequences were obtained from naive CD4+ T cells from PBMCs. These receptors originate from a young man in good health. Some clones in this sample may be carry-over from other donors' samples. Both conserved end residues are part of each CDR3. The order of the fields is clone size, J gene, D gene, V gene, CDR3 protein, CDR3 DNA. A D gene is named only where the DNA matches it firmly. Clone size is not always given. Where it is, it says once, few, many or a class for expanded clones.

- TRBJ2-7 - TRBV9 CASSVDPYYEQYF TGTGCCAGCAGCGTAGATCCCTATTACGAGCAGTACTTC
- TRBJ2-2 - TRBV5-1 CASSLGSAGNTGELFF TGCGCCAGCAGCTTGGGGAGTGCTGGGAACACCGGGGAGCTGTTTTTT
- TRBJ2-2 TRBD2 TRBV4-2 CASSQVGLAGNTGELFF TGTGCCAGCAGCCAAGTAGGCCTAGCGGGAAACACCGGGGAGCTGTTTTTT
- TRBJ1-1 TRBD1 TRBV7-3 CASSLQGGTEAFF TGTGCCAGCAGCTTACAGGGGGGAACTGAAGCTTTCTTT
- TRBJ2-3 TRBD1 TRBV5-1 CASSLQGEDTQYF TGCGCCAGCAGCTTACAGGGGGAAGATACGCAGTATTTT
- TRBJ2-1 - TRBV5-6 CASSLAGNAQFF TGTGCCAGCAGCTTGGCGGGGAATGCGCAGTTCTTC
- TRBJ2-5 TRBD1 TRBV11-2 CASSLLPRGPLEETQYF TGTGCCAGCAGCTTACTCCCCAGGGGGCCCCTGGAAGAGACCCAGTACTTC
once TRBJ2-1 - TRBV18 CASSLIVSDYNEQFF TGTGCCAGCTCACTGATCGTCAGCGACTACAATGAGCAGTTCTTC
- TRBJ2-3 TRBD2 TRBV4-2 CASSQVPLRLASTDTQYF TGTGCCAGCAGCCAAGTCCCCCTCAGACTAGCTAGCACAGATACGCAGTATTTT
- TRBJ2-3 TRBD2 TRBV5-4 CASSLEASGSTDTQYF TGTGCCAGCAGCTTGGAGGCTAGCGGGAGCACAGATACGCAGTATTTT
- TRBJ1-3 - TRBV7-9 CASSLVYPPSGSSGNTIYF TGTGCCAGCAGCTTAGTATATCCTCCGAGTGGAAGCTCTGGAAACACCATATATTTT
- TRBJ2-3 - TRBV11-3 CASSLVFPGSTDTQYF TGTGCCAGCAGCTTAGTCTTTCCTGGAAGCACAGATACGCAGTATTTT
- TRBJ2-1 TRBD2 TRBV4-2 CASSQGLADHNEQFF TGTGCCAGCAGCCAAGGACTAGCCGACCACAATGAGCAGTTCTTC
- TRBJ1-2 TRBD1 TRBV28 CASSSPGQYGGYTF TGTGCCAGCAGTTCACCGGGACAGTATGGAGGCTACACCTTC
- TRBJ1-3 - TRBV7-6 CASSLRRQASGNTIYF TGTGCCAGCAGCTTACGGCGGCAGGCGTCCGGAAACACCATATATTTT
- TRBJ1-1 - TRBV5-1 CASSLSRNMNTEAFF TGCGCCAGCAGCTTGTCACGGAACATGAACACTGAAGCTTTCTTT
- TRBJ2-7 TRBD1 TRBV7-8 CASSLGGTGGYEQYF TGTGCCAGCAGCTTAGGAGGGACAGGGGGCTACGAGCAGTACTTC
- TRBJ2-7 - TRBV2 CASSERPRSSYEQYF TGTGCCAGCAGTGAGAGACCTAGGAGCTCCTACGAGCAGTACTTC
- TRBJ2-7 - TRBV5-5 CASSFLGGEQYF TGTGCCAGCAGCTTCTTGGGGGGCGAGCAGTACTTC
- TRBJ2-1 TRBD2 TRBV5-1 CASSLGTSGAYNEQFF TGCGCCAGCAGCCTGGGGACTAGCGGGGCCTACAATGAGCAGTTCTTC
- TRBJ2-5 TRBD1 TRBV5-6 CASSGQGQETQYF TGTGCCAGCAGCGGACAGGGGCAAGAGACCCAGTACTTC
- TRBJ2-5 TRBD2 TRBV27 CASRLAGGETQYF TGTGCCAGCAGACTAGCGGGAGGGGAGACCCAGTACTTC